Listed below are T cell receptor beta chains from one sample, sequenced in a study of human T cells and chemical hapten exposure. TCRdb recomputed calls from the RACE reads with MiXCR, one row per CDR3 protein. The sample contains more than 150,000 distinct CDR3 sequences, around 25% of which appear only once. Sample: whole blood, taken in connection with sensitization to the hapten diphenylcyclopropenone (DPC). The source is a woman aged 40 to 49 with alopecia areata. Some clones in this sample may be carry-over from other donors' samples. Each CDR3 is given with its conserved first and last residue. Each record gives: clone size, J gene, D gene, V gene, CDR3 DNA, CDR3 protein. The D gene is left open where the match is weak. Clone size appears in some rows only: once, few, many, or a class for an expanded clone.

clone size: -
J gene: TRBJ2-7
D gene: -
V gene: TRBV6-5
CDR3 DNA: TGTGCCAGCAGTTACTCGGTAGGACTATCCTACGAGCAGTACTTC
CDR3 protein: CASSYSVGLSYEQYF

clone size: -
J gene: TRBJ1-2
D gene: -
V gene: TRBV6-1
CDR3 DNA: TGTGCCAGCCTCAACTCCATTATCTATGGCTACACCTTC
CDR3 protein: CASLNSIIYGYTF

clone size: few
J gene: TRBJ2-1
D gene: TRBD2
V gene: TRBV3-1
CDR3 DNA: TGTGCCAGCAGCCAAGTGGCGGGAGGCAACAATGAGCAGTTCTTC
CDR3 protein: CASSQVAGGNNEQFF

clone size: -
J gene: TRBJ2-2
D gene: -
V gene: TRBV6-5
CDR3 DNA: TGTGCCAGCAGCGGAAAACTCCAGGGGGGTTCGAACACCGGGGAGCTGTTTTTT
CDR3 protein: CASSGKLQGGSNTGELFF

clone size: -
J gene: TRBJ1-1
D gene: -
V gene: TRBV7-2
CDR3 DNA: TGTGCCAGCAGCCCGGCCGTTAACACTGAAGCTTTCTTT
CDR3 protein: CASSPAVNTEAFF

clone size: few
J gene: TRBJ1-1
D gene: -
V gene: TRBV20-1
CDR3 DNA: TGCAGTGCTAGAGACTCGTGGCAGGGGCCTAACACTGAAGCTTTCTTT
CDR3 protein: CSARDSWQGPNTEAFF

clone size: few
J gene: TRBJ2-3
D gene: -
V gene: TRBV9
CDR3 DNA: TGTGCCAGCAGCTCCAGGACAGCCGCGGAGACGCAGTATTTT
CDR3 protein: CASSSRTAAETQYF

clone size: -
J gene: TRBJ2-1
D gene: TRBD2
V gene: TRBV5-1
CDR3 DNA: TGCGCCAGCAGCCTATCTAGCGGAGGGACCTACAATGAGCAGTTCTTC
CDR3 protein: CASSLSSGGTYNEQFF

clone size: -
J gene: TRBJ2-7
D gene: -
V gene: TRBV28
CDR3 DNA: TGTGCCAGCAGCCGATATCGGGACGGCACCTACGAGCAGTACTTC
CDR3 protein: CASSRYRDGTYEQYF

clone size: -
J gene: TRBJ1-1
D gene: -
V gene: TRBV29-1
CDR3 DNA: TGCAGCGTTCAAGAGAGGGGGGGCACCTTGAACACTGAAGCTTTCTTT
CDR3 protein: CSVQERGGTLNTEAFF

clone size: -
J gene: TRBJ2-3
D gene: TRBD2
V gene: TRBV29-1
CDR3 DNA: TGCAGCGTATCCGGGACTAGCGGATCAGATACGCAGTATTTT
CDR3 protein: CSVSGTSGSDTQYF

clone size: -
J gene: TRBJ1-2
D gene: -
V gene: TRBV28
CDR3 DNA: TGTGCCAGCAGTCTCCCTACATCAGGGGCCCGCAGAGGCTACACCTTC
CDR3 protein: CASSLPTSGARRGYTF

clone size: few
J gene: TRBJ1-6
D gene: -
V gene: TRBV4-1
CDR3 DNA: TGCGCCAGCAGCCAAGGACGGGAGGCATATAATTCACCCCTCCACTTT
CDR3 protein: CASSQGREAYNSPLHF

clone size: -
J gene: TRBJ1-5
D gene: TRBD1
V gene: TRBV20-1
CDR3 DNA: TGCAGTGCCCGAAAGGGGGACAGACAGCCCCAGCATTTT
CDR3 protein: CSARKGDRQPQHF

clone size: many
J gene: TRBJ2-7
D gene: TRBD1
V gene: TRBV29-1
CDR3 DNA: TGCAGCGTTGGAGGGACAGGGGCCTACGAGCAGTACTTC
CDR3 protein: CSVGGTGAYEQYF

clone size: few
J gene: TRBJ2-5
D gene: -
V gene: TRBV10-3
CDR3 DNA: TGTGCCATCAGTGTCGGACCCCGAGTAGAGACCCAGTACTTC
CDR3 protein: CAISVGPRVETQYF

clone size: few
J gene: TRBJ2-3
D gene: -
V gene: TRBV28
CDR3 DNA: TGTGCCAGCACTACTTGGGGGGGGGGCCTCTCAGATACGCAGTATTTT
CDR3 protein: CASTTWGGGLSDTQYF

clone size: few
J gene: TRBJ2-7
D gene: -
V gene: TRBV20-1
CDR3 DNA: TGCAGTGCTCCTCCAGCGGAGGATTCCTACGAGCAGTACTTC
CDR3 protein: CSAPPAEDSYEQYF

clone size: many
J gene: TRBJ1-1
D gene: TRBD1
V gene: TRBV28
CDR3 DNA: TGTGCCAGCAGTTTAAGGGCAGGGGGGTACTTCTTT
CDR3 protein: CASSLRAGGYFF

clone size: -
J gene: TRBJ1-1
D gene: -
V gene: TRBV29-1
CDR3 DNA: TGCAGCGTTGAAGGCTACAGTGGCGGGTACACTGAAGCTTTCTTT
CDR3 protein: CSVEGYSGGYTEAFF

clone size: -
J gene: TRBJ2-7
D gene: TRBD1
V gene: TRBV27
CDR3 DNA: TGTGCCAGCAGTCCGATGGACAGGGTCAAGCAGTACTTC
CDR3 protein: CASSPMDRVKQYF

clone size: few
J gene: TRBJ2-1
D gene: -
V gene: TRBV11-1
CDR3 DNA: TGTGCCAGCAGCCCCCTCGCCCGGAAGGAGCAGTTCTTC
CDR3 protein: CASSPLARKEQFF

clone size: -
J gene: TRBJ2-1
D gene: -
V gene: TRBV10-3
CDR3 DNA: TGTGCCATCAGTGTTTCCTACAATGAGCAGTTCTTC
CDR3 protein: CAISVSYNEQFF

clone size: many
J gene: TRBJ2-1
D gene: -
V gene: TRBV25-1
CDR3 DNA: TGTGCCAGCAGTGAATCTCCGGGCTACAATGAGCAGTTCTTC
CDR3 protein: CASSESPGYNEQFF

clone size: many
J gene: TRBJ2-7
D gene: -
V gene: TRBV4-2
CDR3 DNA: TGTGCCAGCAGCCAAGGGTTATACTACGAGCAGTACTTC
CDR3 protein: CASSQGLYYEQYF

clone size: -
J gene: TRBJ2-2
D gene: -
V gene: TRBV9
CDR3 DNA: TGTGCCAGCAGCCCACGCCCTTCCGGGGAGCTGTTTTTT
CDR3 protein: CASSPRPSGELFF

clone size: -
J gene: TRBJ2-1
D gene: TRBD2
V gene: TRBV11-1
CDR3 DNA: TGTGCCACTGGACTAGCGGATTACAATGAGCAGTTCTTC
CDR3 protein: CATGLADYNEQFF

clone size: -
J gene: TRBJ2-3
D gene: -
V gene: TRBV20-1
CDR3 DNA: TGCAGTGCTAGAGATATACGGGCCGCGCTCACAGATACGCAGTATTTT
CDR3 protein: CSARDIRAALTDTQYF

clone size: many
J gene: TRBJ2-7
D gene: -
V gene: TRBV7-9
CDR3 DNA: TGTGCCAGCAGTTTCTCTGGGGGCTACGAGCAGTACTTC
CDR3 protein: CASSFSGGYEQYF

clone size: few
J gene: TRBJ2-1
D gene: TRBD2
V gene: TRBV20-1
CDR3 DNA: TGCAGTGCTAGAGATAGGGTAGCGGGATCCTCCGGGGAGTTCTTC
CDR3 protein: CSARDRVAGSSGEFF

clone size: -
J gene: TRBJ2-3
D gene: -
V gene: TRBV6-5
CDR3 DNA: TGTGCCAGCAGCCGGGACTCCAAATCAGATACGCAGTATTTT
CDR3 protein: CASSRDSKSDTQYF

clone size: -
J gene: TRBJ1-1
D gene: TRBD1
V gene: TRBV5-1
CDR3 DNA: TGCGCCAGCAGCTGGCGGACAGGGGAGTACACTGAAGCTTTCTTT
CDR3 protein: CASSWRTGEYTEAFF

clone size: many
J gene: TRBJ2-3
D gene: -
V gene: TRBV7-2
CDR3 DNA: TGTGCCAGCAGCTTCACAGGCTCGTCCACAGATACGCAGTATTTT
CDR3 protein: CASSFTGSSTDTQYF

clone size: few
J gene: TRBJ2-3
D gene: TRBD2
V gene: TRBV20-1
CDR3 DNA: TGCAGTGCTAGGTGGGGGGGACGACCATATCTCACGGAGTATTTT
CDR3 protein: CSARWGGRPYLTEYF

clone size: once
J gene: TRBJ2-7
D gene: TRBD1
V gene: TRBV12-3/TRBV12-4
CDR3 DNA: TGTGCCAGCAGTTATACAGGGGGCTCCTACGAGCAGTACTTC
CDR3 protein: CASSYTGGSYEQYF

clone size: once
J gene: TRBJ2-7
D gene: -
V gene: TRBV6-6
CDR3 DNA: TGTGCCAGCAGTTCCCAGGGATTACGGTACTTC
CDR3 protein: CASSSQGLRYF

clone size: once
J gene: TRBJ2-5
D gene: -
V gene: TRBV6-2/TRBV6-3
CDR3 DNA: TGTGCCAGCAGTTACCTTGCCCGGACTGAGACCCAGTACTTC
CDR3 protein: CASSYLARTETQYF

clone size: -
J gene: TRBJ2-3
D gene: -
V gene: TRBV24-1
CDR3 DNA: TGTGCCACCAGTGATTTGGACGGAGAATTAAGCACAGATACGCAGTATTTT
CDR3 protein: CATSDLDGELSTDTQYF

clone size: few
J gene: TRBJ2-1
D gene: TRBD1
V gene: TRBV9
CDR3 DNA: TGTGCCAGCAGCGGGGGGACAGGGGGCTTCTACAATGAGCAGTTCTTC
CDR3 protein: CASSGGTGGFYNEQFF

clone size: -
J gene: TRBJ2-5
D gene: -
V gene: TRBV29-1
CDR3 DNA: TGCAGCGTTGTACCCACCAAAGGCGGACAAGAGACCCAGTACTTC
CDR3 protein: CSVVPTKGGQETQYF

clone size: -
J gene: TRBJ2-7
D gene: TRBD2
V gene: TRBV12-3/TRBV12-4
CDR3 DNA: TGTGCCAGCAGTTTGGCGGGAGCGAACTACGAGCAGTACTTC
CDR3 protein: CASSLAGANYEQYF

clone size: many
J gene: TRBJ2-5
D gene: TRBD1
V gene: TRBV4-2
CDR3 DNA: TGTGCCAGCAGCCACGGAGGGGGACAGGGGCCGGAGACCCAGTACTTC
CDR3 protein: CASSHGGGQGPETQYF

clone size: few
J gene: TRBJ2-3
D gene: TRBD2
V gene: TRBV6-5
CDR3 DNA: TGTGCCAGCAGCCGGTGGGGGGGGGGCACAGATACGCAGTATTTT
CDR3 protein: CASSRWGGGTDTQYF

clone size: -
J gene: TRBJ2-1
D gene: -
V gene: TRBV5-1
CDR3 DNA: TGCGCCAGCAGCTTGGAGGTGCAAAATGAGCAGTTCTTC
CDR3 protein: CASSLEVQNEQFF

clone size: -
J gene: TRBJ2-7
D gene: TRBD2
V gene: TRBV9
CDR3 DNA: TGTGCCAGCAGCCCCGAGCTAGCGGGAGGAAGCGAGCAGTACTTC
CDR3 protein: CASSPELAGGSEQYF

clone size: -
J gene: TRBJ1-5
D gene: TRBD1
V gene: TRBV6-2/TRBV6-3
CDR3 DNA: TGTGCCAGCAGTTACTCGGGTTTGACAGGGGTGCAGCCCCAGCATTTT
CDR3 protein: CASSYSGLTGVQPQHF

clone size: few
J gene: TRBJ2-5
D gene: -
V gene: TRBV6-2/TRBV6-3
CDR3 DNA: TGTGCCAGCAGTCCGGGGGGACAGCAAGAGACCCAGTACTTC
CDR3 protein: CASSPGGQQETQYF

clone size: few
J gene: TRBJ2-1
D gene: TRBD1
V gene: TRBV6-5
CDR3 DNA: TGTGCCAGCAGTTACGCCGGACAGGGCTATGAGCAGTTCTTC
CDR3 protein: CASSYAGQGYEQFF

clone size: -
J gene: TRBJ2-1
D gene: -
V gene: TRBV28
CDR3 DNA: TGTGCCAGCAGTTTATCCATCTCGACAGGAGAGCCCTACAATGAGCAGTTCTTC
CDR3 protein: CASSLSISTGEPYNEQFF

clone size: -
J gene: TRBJ2-1
D gene: -
V gene: TRBV29-1
CDR3 DNA: TGCAGCGTTGGAGGGACTCGAGACCAATACAATGAGCAGTTCTTC
CDR3 protein: CSVGGTRDQYNEQFF

clone size: few
J gene: TRBJ2-7
D gene: TRBD2
V gene: TRBV28
CDR3 DNA: TGTGCCAGCAGTTTAGCGGGGGGGGTGGTCGAGCAGTACTTC
CDR3 protein: CASSLAGGVVEQYF

clone size: few
J gene: TRBJ1-1
D gene: -
V gene: TRBV20-1
CDR3 DNA: TGCAGTGCTAGAGACAGGGGTGAAGCTTTCTTT
CDR3 protein: CSARDRGEAFF

clone size: few
J gene: TRBJ2-1
D gene: TRBD1
V gene: TRBV5-1
CDR3 DNA: TGCGCCAGCAGCTTGGTATGGGACAGGGGGAAGGATGAGCAGTTCTTC
CDR3 protein: CASSLVWDRGKDEQFF

clone size: few
J gene: TRBJ2-3
D gene: -
V gene: TRBV6-1
CDR3 DNA: TGTGCCAGCAGAGGGGGACTCCTGAGCACAGATACGCAGTATTTT
CDR3 protein: CASRGGLLSTDTQYF

clone size: few
J gene: TRBJ2-1
D gene: -
V gene: TRBV6-6
CDR3 DNA: TGTGCCAGCAGAAGACTAGAGAATGAGCAGTTCTTC
CDR3 protein: CASRRLENEQFF